This T cell receptor (beta chain) was documented in a study of CD8 T cells in Susac syndrome. Notes on the study in general: The study recognized that the number of individuals in its TCR sequencing and HLA analysis was relatively small.

Sequencing of TCR beta was performed on blood CD8+ and CD4+ T cells. RNA, at about 0.5 to 1 ug, was reverse transcribed with random hexamers. Amplification of TCR beta CDR3 was carried out by immunoSEQ multiplex PCR, which covered 54 Vbeta and 13 Jbeta segments. TCRdb independently ran MiXCR on the immunoSEQ multiplex PCR reads; one entry per CDR3 protein. Here the sample spans roughly 180,000 distinct CDR3 sequences, roughly 92% being singletons. About this clonotype: As yet, its antigen is unknown.

The sequencing sample was made of CD4+ T cells from PBMCs. The receptor was derived from a human donor with multiple sclerosis.

CDR3 nucleotides: TGTGCCAGCAGCTCCTTCTACAGGGGGCGAGTCGCTTATGGCTACACCTTC. Its protein is CASSSFYRGRVAYGYTF. This sequence joins TRBV5-6 and TRBJ1-2; 9 bases match TRBD1. With V trimmed by 3 bases and J by 5 bases, 14 bases remained unmatched. Germline lookup yields CDR1 SGHDT and CDR2 YYEEEE. The CDR3 spans 17 residues.